This T cell receptor (beta chain) was captured by sequencing in a study of response to subunit inactivated influenza vaccine. Using its own MiXCR run on the RT-PCR reads, TCRdb lists one record per CDR3 protein. The sample holds 200,000 to 250,000 distinct CDR3 sequences, 12% seen once. Trimming took 0 bases from V and 6 from J; bases not matched to a gene: 6. The CDR3 is 17 residues long. Germline CDR1 reads MNHEY; CDR2 reads SVGAGI. The gene calls are TRBV6-5 and TRBJ2-1, with 12 bases lining up with TRBD2. The origin of this receptor is a man aged 45 to 65 who received an inactivated influenza vaccine. The material sequenced was non-naive T cells sorted from PBMCs, taken around 15 days before vaccination. CDR3 loop: CASSYSLAGGWSNEQFF. CDR3 DNA: TGTGCCAGCAGTTACTCCCTAGCGGGGGGGTGGTCCAATGAGCAGTTCTTC.